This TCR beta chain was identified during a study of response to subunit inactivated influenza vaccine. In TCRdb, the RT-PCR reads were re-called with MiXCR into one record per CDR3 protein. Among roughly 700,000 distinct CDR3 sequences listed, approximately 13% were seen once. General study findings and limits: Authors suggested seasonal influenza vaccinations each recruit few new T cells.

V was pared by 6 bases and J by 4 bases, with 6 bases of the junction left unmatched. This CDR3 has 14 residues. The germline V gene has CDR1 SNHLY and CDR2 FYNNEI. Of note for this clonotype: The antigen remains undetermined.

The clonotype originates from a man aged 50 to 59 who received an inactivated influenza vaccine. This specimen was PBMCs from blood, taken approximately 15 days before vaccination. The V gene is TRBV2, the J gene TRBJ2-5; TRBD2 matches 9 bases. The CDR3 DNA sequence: TGTGCCAGCAGCTTTGCGACTAGCGGAGAGACCCAGTACTTC. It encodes CASSFATSGETQYF.